These T cell receptor beta chains were read from a single sample in a study of cytomegalovirus exposure and HLA in healthy donors. Data came from immunoSEQ multiplex PCR; TCRdb stores just in-frame clones and leaves some out. This table holds about 120,000 clones, 65% to 90% found once. Sequenced sample: PBMCs. These receptors were obtained from a woman between 40 and 55 years old in good health and CMV-seronegative. Each CDR3 is given with its conserved first and last residue. Each record gives: V gene, clone size, D gene, J gene, CDR3 DNA, CDR3 protein. D genes are given only for firm matches. Part of the rows lack a size; the others show once, few, many or a class for expanded clones.

TRBV4-1	-	-	TRBJ1-1	TGCGCCAGCAGCCAAGACAGGCCGAACATGAACACTGAAGCTTTCTTT	CASSQDRPNMNTEAFF
TRBV18	few	TRBD1	TRBJ2-7	TGTGCCAGCTCACGGGGGACAGACCTAAACGAGCAGTACTTC	CASSRGTDLNEQYF
TRBV5-1	-	-	TRBJ2-1	TGCGCCAGCAGCTTGGGTCTCGCAGGGGGGATGGATGAGCAGTTCTTC	CASSLGLAGGMDEQFF
TRBV18	-	-	TRBJ1-1	TGTGCCAGCTCACCTGGGGCTTGGAACACTGAAGCTTTCTTT	CASSPGAWNTEAFF
TRBV4-3	-	-	TRBJ2-7	TGCGCCAGCAGCCAAGAGACGGGGATCTTCGAGCAGTACTTC	CASSQETGIFEQYF
TRBV5-1	-	TRBD2	TRBJ2-5	TGCGCCAGCAGCCGCCTTGCGGGCGGGGGGGCGTCCCAGTACTTC	CASSRLAGGGASQYF
TRBV19	-	TRBD2	TRBJ2-7	TGTGCCAGTAGCCTCATCCCTAGCGGGAGCCTGTACGAGCAGTACTTC	CASSLIPSGSLYEQYF
TRBV19	-	-	TRBJ1-1	TGTGCCAGTAGTAACCGGGGTAGTATCACTGAAGCTTTCTTT	CASSNRGSITEAFF
TRBV11-2	-	-	TRBJ2-5	TGTGCCAGCAGCCCCACGAGGGTCCAAGAGACCCAGTACTTC	CASSPTRVQETQYF
TRBV2	-	-	TRBJ2-1	TGTGCCAGCTGCCAGGAGGCCACCTACAATGAGCAGTTCTTC	CASCQEATYNEQFF
TRBV6-1	-	TRBD1	TRBJ2-7	TGTGCCAGCAGTGTGGGGACAGGGGCCTACGAGCAGTACTTC	CASSVGTGAYEQYF
TRBV4-3	-	TRBD2	TRBJ2-3	TGCGCCAGCAGCGGATCACCCGGGACTAGAAGCACAGATACGCAGTATTTT	CASSGSPGTRSTDTQYF
TRBV6-5	-	TRBD1	TRBJ1-1	TGTGCCAGCAGTGCCTCCGGGACAGTGAACACTGAAGCTTTCTTT	CASSASGTVNTEAFF
TRBV7-9	few	TRBD1	TRBJ1-1	TGTGCCAGCAGCTTACAGGGGGCTGAAGCTTTCTTT	CASSLQGAEAFF
TRBV6-5	-	-	TRBJ1-5	TGTGCCAGCAGTTACACAGGGTACAATCAGCCCCAGCATTTT	CASSYTGYNQPQHF
TRBV2	-	TRBD1	TRBJ1-3	TGTGCCAGCAGGTCCGGGACAGGGTCCGGAAACACCATATATTTT	CASRSGTGSGNTIYF
TRBV28	-	-	TRBJ2-1	TGTGCCAGCAGTCTCGACAGTTGGAGCTCCTACAATGAGCAGTTCTTC	CASSLDSWSSYNEQFF
TRBV7-9	-	TRBD1	TRBJ2-5	TGTGCCAGCAGATCCGGGACAGGGTCCAGAGTTCAGTACTTC	CASRSGTGSRVQYF
TRBV6-6	few	-	TRBJ2-7	TGTGCCAGCAGATTGCAGGCCTACGAGCAGTACTTC	CASRLQAYEQYF
TRBV5-6	-	TRBD2	TRBJ2-7	TGTGCCAGCAGCGGCGGGACTAGCGGACTTAACGAGCAGTACTTC	CASSGGTSGLNEQYF
TRBV28	once	-	TRBJ1-5	TGTGCCAGCAGTAGCCCTAGGCCTCAGCCCCAGCATTTT	CASSSPRPQPQHF
TRBV19	-	TRBD1	TRBJ1-5	TGTGCCAGTAGGACGGGGACAGGCCGGAATCAGCCCCAGCATTTT	CASRTGTGRNQPQHF
TRBV27	-	-	TRBJ1-5	TGTGCCAGCAGCTCACGAGGCACGGCCTTCGGCAATCAGCCCCAGCATTTT	CASSSRGTAFGNQPQHF
TRBV9	-	TRBD1	TRBJ1-1	TGTGCCAGCAGCACATCCGGGACAGGGGATTTGGCTTTCTTT	CASSTSGTGDLAFF
TRBV28	-	TRBD1	TRBJ2-7	TGTGCCACCGCGGACAGGGTGGGATCCTACGAGCAGTACTTC	CATADRVGSYEQYF
TRBV20-1	-	-	TRBJ1-1	TGCAGTGCCCTGGCTCGCCAGCGGGCTTTCTTT	CSALARQRAFF
TRBV6-6	-	TRBD2	TRBJ2-5	TGTGCCAGCAGTTATGGGACTAGCGGGGAGGAGACCCAGTACTTC	CASSYGTSGEETQYF
TRBV19	-	-	TRBJ1-5	TGTGCCAGTAGTATTGGTCACTTTGTTAGCAATCAGCCCCAGCATTTT	CASSIGHFVSNQPQHF
TRBV11-2	-	TRBD1	TRBJ2-1	TGTGCCAGCAGCTTTTCCGGGACAGGGGTCTACAATGAGCAGTTCTTC	CASSFSGTGVYNEQFF
TRBV5-1	-	-	TRBJ2-7	TGCGCCAGCTCAGCCGGGGGAGAAATGTACGAGCAGTACTTC	CASSAGGEMYEQYF
TRBV7-2	-	-	TRBJ2-7	TGTGCCAGCAGCTTCCCAGAGCAGTACTTC	CASSFPEQYF
TRBV10-2	-	TRBD1	TRBJ1-3	TGCGCCAGCAGGGACTCGGACAGGGAGTTCACCATATATTTT	CASRDSDREFTIYF
TRBV6-1	-	-	TRBJ2-7	TGTGCCAGCAGTGTTTTCGGGGGTTACGAGCAGTACTTC	CASSVFGGYEQYF
TRBV5-1	-	TRBD2	TRBJ2-7	TGCGCCAGCAGCTTGGGTATCGCAGCGGGGGGGCACTACGAGCAGTACTTC	CASSLGIAAGGHYEQYF
TRBV2	once	TRBD1	TRBJ1-2	TGTGCCAGCAGTGAAGGGACAGGAGTCTATGGCTACACCTTC	CASSEGTGVYGYTF
TRBV19	-	TRBD1	TRBJ1-2	TGTGCCAGTAGTCACCCGGGACAGGGGCAGCGCTGGGGAGCTAACTATGGCTACACCTTC	CASSHPGQGQRWGANYGYTF
TRBV9	few	-	TRBJ2-1	TGTGCCAGCAGCGTAGCGGGGGGCCCGGGTGGGGAGCAGTTCTTC	CASSVAGGPGGEQFF
TRBV7-3	once	-	TRBJ1-1	TGTGCCAGCAGCTTAATCCAGGACACTGAAGCTTTCTTT	CASSLIQDTEAFF
TRBV9	-	-	TRBJ2-7	TGTGCCAGCAGCGTAGGGCAGGCAATGACCTACGAGCAGTACTTC	CASSVGQAMTYEQYF
TRBV4-2	-	-	TRBJ1-1	TGTGCCAGCAGCCAAGGGCGGACAGACCGGTGGGACACTGAAGCTTTCTTT	CASSQGRTDRWDTEAFF
TRBV7-2	-	TRBD1	TRBJ1-4	TGTGCCAGCAGCGCCCGACAGGGATCTTTTGAAAAACTGTTTTTT	CASSARQGSFEKLFF
TRBV19	-	-	TRBJ2-2	TGTGCCAGTAGTCTGGGGGCCGCCGGGGAGCTGTTTTTT	CASSLGAAGELFF
TRBV18	-	TRBD2	TRBJ2-3	TGTGCCAGCTCACCCGGGACTAGCGGGTTCACAGATACGCAGTATTTT	CASSPGTSGFTDTQYF
TRBV18	-	-	TRBJ2-3	TGTGCCAGCTCACCAAGCGGACAGAGCACAGATACGCAGTATTTT	CASSPSGQSTDTQYF
TRBV14	-	-	TRBJ1-5	TGTGCCAGCAGCCTTGGTGGGGGGAGGAATCAGCCCCAGCATTTT	CASSLGGGRNQPQHF
TRBV19	-	-	TRBJ1-2	TGTGCCAGTAGTATAGCCACAGGGTCAAGTGGCTACACCTTC	CASSIATGSSGYTF
TRBV29-1	-	-	TRBJ2-3	TGCAGCGCGGGAGAGGGGCGGGTGACAGATACGCAGTATTTT	CSAGEGRVTDTQYF
TRBV12-5	-	TRBD1	TRBJ2-7	TGTGCTAGTGGCCCGCCGTCTACAGGGGGACACTCCTACGAGCAGTACTTC	CASGPPSTGGHSYEQYF
TRBV6-6	-	TRBD2	TRBJ2-1	TGTGCCAGCACCGGACTAGCGGGAGCGTCCTACAATGAGCAGTTCTTC	CASTGLAGASYNEQFF
TRBV7-9	-	-	TRBJ2-7	TGTGCCAGCAGCCCCGAGTGGTCCTACGAGCAGTACTTC	CASSPEWSYEQYF
TRBV7-3	-	TRBD1	TRBJ2-2	TGTGCCAGCAGCCGAGACCCGACAGGGGGATTGAGCACCGGGGAGCTGTTTTTT	CASSRDPTGGLSTGELFF
TRBV5-1	-	TRBD1	TRBJ1-1	TGCGCCAGCAGCCCCGGGACAGTAATACCAGAAGCTTTCTTT	CASSPGTVIPEAFF
TRBV7-8	-	-	TRBJ2-1	TGTGCCAGCGGGAGGAGCAGCCCCAATGAGCAGTTCTTC	CASGRSSPNEQFF
TRBV27	-	-	TRBJ2-5	TGTGCCAGCTCGTCCCAGGTAGGAGAGACCCAGTACTTC	CASSSQVGETQYF
TRBV30	-	TRBD1	TRBJ2-7	TGTGCCTGGAGTCCCGGGACAGCTCGGGTTGGTCCCACCTACGAGCAGTACTTC	CAWSPGTARVGPTYEQYF